This TCR beta chain was found in a study of cytomegalovirus exposure and HLA in healthy donors. This clone was seen a handful of times. Germline CDR1 is MDHEN and CDR2 is SYDVKM. Germline trimming cut 5 bases from V and 7 bases from J; bases unmatched to any gene: 12. The CDR3 spans 16 residues. PCR primers comprised 60 Vbeta and 13 Jbeta primers. The table came from immunoSEQ multiplex PCR; TCRdb's copy has only in-frame clones and leaves some out. Of 74,000 or so clones detected, less than 80% appear once; the ten largest clones hold approximately 7.2%. The clonotype originates from a woman in her thirties or forties in good health and CMV-seronegative. The chain uses TRBV28 and TRBJ1-5, with 9 positions matching TRBD1. Sequencing was carried out using PBMCs. CDR3 DNA sequence: TGTGCCAGCAGTAAACACACAGGGGGCGGGTTCCAGCCCCAGCATTTT. It specifies CASSKHTGGGFQPQHF. The full variable domain, in which reference TRBV28 and TRBJ1-5 provide the parts outside the CDR3, is DVKVTQSSRYLVKRTGEKVFLECVQDMDHENMFWYRQDPGLGLRLIYFSYDVKMKEKGDIPEGYSVSREKKERFSLILESASTNQTSMYLCASSKHTGGGFQPQHFGDGTRLSIL.